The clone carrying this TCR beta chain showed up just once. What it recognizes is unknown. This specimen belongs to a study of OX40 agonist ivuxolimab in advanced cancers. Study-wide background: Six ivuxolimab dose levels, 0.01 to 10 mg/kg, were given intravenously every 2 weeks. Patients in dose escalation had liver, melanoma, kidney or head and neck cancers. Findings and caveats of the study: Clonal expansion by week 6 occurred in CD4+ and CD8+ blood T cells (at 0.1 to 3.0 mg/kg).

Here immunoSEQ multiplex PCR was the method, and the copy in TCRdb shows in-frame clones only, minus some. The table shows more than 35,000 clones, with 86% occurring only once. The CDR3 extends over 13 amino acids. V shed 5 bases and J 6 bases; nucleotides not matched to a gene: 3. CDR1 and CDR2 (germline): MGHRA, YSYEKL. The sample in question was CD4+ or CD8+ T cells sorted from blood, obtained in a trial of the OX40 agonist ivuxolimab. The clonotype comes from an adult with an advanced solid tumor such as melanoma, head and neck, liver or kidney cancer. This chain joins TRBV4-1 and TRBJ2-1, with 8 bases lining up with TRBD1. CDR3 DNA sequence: TGCGCCAGCAGCTGGGGACAGGCCAATGAGCAGTTCTTC. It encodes CASSWGQANEQFF.